This T cell receptor beta chain was recorded in a study of T cell responses to AZD1222 COVID-19 vaccine. Overall study findings and caveats: Targets within unmutated variant regions were reportedly found for nearly half of spike-specific TCRs. At baseline, just a handful of AZD1222 recipients tested seropositive.

Germline V gene lookup returns CDR1 MNHEY and CDR2 SVGEGT. CDR3 length equals 14 residues. With 2 bases removed from V and 5 bases from J, the gap between germline ends came to 9 bases. Points on this clone: Antigen: not known.

Using immunoSEQ multiplex PCR, the repertoire was profiled, and TCRdb retains in-frame clones only, with some absent. The sample has fewer than 120,000 clones; around nine tenths are singletons. The chain joins TRBV6-2 or TRBV6-3 to TRBJ1-4; D not resolved. The source of this sequence is an adult who received the AZD1222 COVID-19 vaccine. The starting material was peripheral blood, obtained 28 days after the second AZD1222 dose. The CDR3 bases are TGTGCCAGCAGTTACGTCCACGCAAATGAAAAACTGTTTTTT. It yields the protein CASSYVHANEKLFF.